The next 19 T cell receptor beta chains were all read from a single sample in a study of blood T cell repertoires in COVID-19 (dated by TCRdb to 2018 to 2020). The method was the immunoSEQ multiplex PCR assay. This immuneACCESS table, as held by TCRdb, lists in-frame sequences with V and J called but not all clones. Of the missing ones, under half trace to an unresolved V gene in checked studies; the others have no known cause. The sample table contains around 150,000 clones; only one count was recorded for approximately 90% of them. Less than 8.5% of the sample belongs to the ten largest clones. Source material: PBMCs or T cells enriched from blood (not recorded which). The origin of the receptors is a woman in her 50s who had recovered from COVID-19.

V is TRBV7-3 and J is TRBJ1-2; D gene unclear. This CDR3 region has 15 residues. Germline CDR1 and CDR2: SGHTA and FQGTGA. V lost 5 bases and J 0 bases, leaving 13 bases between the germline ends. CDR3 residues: CASSLAADANYGYTF. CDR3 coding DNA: TGTGCCAGCAGCCTCGCGGCAGACGCTAACTATGGCTACACCTTC.

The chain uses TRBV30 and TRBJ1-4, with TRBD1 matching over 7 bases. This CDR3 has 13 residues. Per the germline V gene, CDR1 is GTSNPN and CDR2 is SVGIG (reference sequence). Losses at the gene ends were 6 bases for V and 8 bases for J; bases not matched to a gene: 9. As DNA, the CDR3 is TGTGCCTGCATCCGGGACAGAGGCGAAAAACTGTTTTTT. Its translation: CACIRDRGEKLFF.

DNA for the CDR3: TGTGCCAGCAGCTTAGAGCCGGGGGGCGAGCAGTACTTC. Protein sequence: CASSLEPGGEQYF. The V and J genes are TRBV7-2 and TRBJ2-7, with 7 bases aligning to TRBD2. V shed 1 base, J shed 6 bases, and the junction held 3 bases outside the gene matches. CDR3 length equals 13 residues. CDR1 and CDR2 from the germline V gene are SGHTA and FQGNSA.

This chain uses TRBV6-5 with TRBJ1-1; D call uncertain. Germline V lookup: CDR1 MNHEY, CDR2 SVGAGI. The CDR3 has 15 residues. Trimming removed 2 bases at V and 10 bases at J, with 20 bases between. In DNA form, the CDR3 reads TGTGCCAGCAGTTACCTAATAAGTGTAGGAGAGGGAGCTTTCTTT. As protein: CASSYLISVGEGAFF.

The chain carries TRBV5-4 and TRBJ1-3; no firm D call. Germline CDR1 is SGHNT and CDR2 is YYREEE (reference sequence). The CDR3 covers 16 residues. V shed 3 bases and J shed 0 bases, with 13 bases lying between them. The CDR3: CASSSVAEDSGNTIYF. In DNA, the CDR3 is TGTGCCAGCAGCTCAGTAGCGGAAGACTCTGGAAACACCATATATTTT.

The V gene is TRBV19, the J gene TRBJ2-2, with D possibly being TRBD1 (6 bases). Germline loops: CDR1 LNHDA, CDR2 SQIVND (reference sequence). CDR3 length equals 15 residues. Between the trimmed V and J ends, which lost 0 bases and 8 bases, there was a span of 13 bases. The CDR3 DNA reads TGTGCCAGTAGTATAGAGGGGGCCCCATCTGGGGAGCTGTTTTTT. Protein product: CASSIEGAPSGELFF.

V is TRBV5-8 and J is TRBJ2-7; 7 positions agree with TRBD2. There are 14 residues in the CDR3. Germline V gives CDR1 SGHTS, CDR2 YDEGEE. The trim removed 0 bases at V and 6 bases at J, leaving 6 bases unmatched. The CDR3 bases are TGTGCCAGCAGCTTGGACCAGCGGGGCCTCGAGCAGTACTTC. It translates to CASSLDQRGLEQYF.

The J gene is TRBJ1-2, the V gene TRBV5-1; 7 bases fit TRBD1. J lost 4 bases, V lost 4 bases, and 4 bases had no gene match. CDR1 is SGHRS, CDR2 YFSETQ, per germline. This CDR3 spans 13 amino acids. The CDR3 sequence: CASSPGTVYGYTF. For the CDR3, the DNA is TGCGCCAGCAGCCCCGGGACAGTCTATGGCTACACCTTC.

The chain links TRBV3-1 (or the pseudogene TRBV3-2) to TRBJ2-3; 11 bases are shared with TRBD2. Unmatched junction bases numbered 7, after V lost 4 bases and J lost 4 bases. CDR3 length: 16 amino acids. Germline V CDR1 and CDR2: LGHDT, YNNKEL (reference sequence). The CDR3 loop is CASSRRLAGRADTQYF. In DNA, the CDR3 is TGTGCCAGCAGCCGCCGACTAGCGGGGAGGGCAGATACGCAGTATTTT.

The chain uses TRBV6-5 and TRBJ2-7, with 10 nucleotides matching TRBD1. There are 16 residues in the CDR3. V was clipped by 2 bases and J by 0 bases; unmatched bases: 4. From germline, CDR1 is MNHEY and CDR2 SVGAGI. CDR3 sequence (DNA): TGTGCCAGCAGTTACCGCGGGACAGGGGTCTCCTACGAGCAGTACTTC. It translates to CASSYRGTGVSYEQYF.

CDR3 nucleotide sequence: TGTGCCAGCACCCTAAAAGAGACCCAGTACTTC. Its protein is CASTLKETQYF. The chain couples TRBV7-2 to TRBJ2-5; unclear D gene. The V end lost 7 bases, the J end lost 3 bases, and 6 bases lay between the germline ends. The length of the CDR3 is 11 residues. CDR1 is SGHTA, CDR2 FQGNSA, per germline.

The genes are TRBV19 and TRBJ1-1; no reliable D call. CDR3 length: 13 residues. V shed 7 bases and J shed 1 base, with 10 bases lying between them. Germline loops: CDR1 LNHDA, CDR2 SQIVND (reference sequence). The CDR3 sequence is CASNLGRNTEAFF. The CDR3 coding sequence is TGTGCCAGTAACCTTGGCAGGAACACTGAAGCTTTCTTT.

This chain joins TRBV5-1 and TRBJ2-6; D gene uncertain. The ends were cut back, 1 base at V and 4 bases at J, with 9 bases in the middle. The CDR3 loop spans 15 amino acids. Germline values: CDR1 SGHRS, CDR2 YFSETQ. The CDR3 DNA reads TGCGCCAGCAGCTTGCAGGAACCCGGGGCCAACGTCCTGACTTTC. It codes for CASSLQEPGANVLTF.

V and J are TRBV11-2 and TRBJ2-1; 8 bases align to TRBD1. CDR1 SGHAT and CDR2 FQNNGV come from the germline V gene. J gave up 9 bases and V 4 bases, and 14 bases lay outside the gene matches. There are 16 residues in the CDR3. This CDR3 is CASSSGLRRGRGEQFF. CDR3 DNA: TGTGCCAGCAGCTCCGGTCTGCGCAGGGGGCGGGGTGAGCAGTTCTTC.

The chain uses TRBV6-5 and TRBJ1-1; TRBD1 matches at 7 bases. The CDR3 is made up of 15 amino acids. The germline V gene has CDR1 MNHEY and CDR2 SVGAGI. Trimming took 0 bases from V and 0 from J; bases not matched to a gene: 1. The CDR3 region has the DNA TGTGCCAGCAGTTACTCGGGACAGCTGAACACTGAAGCTTTCTTT. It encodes CASSYSGQLNTEAFF.

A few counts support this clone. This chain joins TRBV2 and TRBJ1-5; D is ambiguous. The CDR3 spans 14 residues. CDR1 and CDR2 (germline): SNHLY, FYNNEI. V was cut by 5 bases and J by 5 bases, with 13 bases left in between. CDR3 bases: TGTGCCAGCAGTAGGGAGGTAACAGATCAGCCCCAGCATTTT. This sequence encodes CASSREVTDQPQHF.

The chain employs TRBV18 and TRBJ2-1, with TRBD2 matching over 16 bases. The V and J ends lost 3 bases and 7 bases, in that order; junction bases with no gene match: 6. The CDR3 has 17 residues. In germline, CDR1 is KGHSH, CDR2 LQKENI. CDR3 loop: CASSPQGLAGGPNEQFF. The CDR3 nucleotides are TGTGCCAGCTCACCCCAGGGACTAGCGGGGGGGCCAAATGAGCAGTTCTTC.

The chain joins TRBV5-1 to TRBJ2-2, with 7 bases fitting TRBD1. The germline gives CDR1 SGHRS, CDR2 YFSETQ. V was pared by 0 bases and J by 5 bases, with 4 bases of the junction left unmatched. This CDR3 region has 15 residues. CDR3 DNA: TGCGCCAGCAGCTTGGAAGGGGGCAAGACCGGGGAGCTGTTTTTT. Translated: CASSLEGGKTGELFF.

The CDR3 nucleotides read TGTGCCAGCGTTGGGACAGGGATTTATGAGCAGTTCTTC. This gives the protein CASVGTGIYEQFF. The chain has TRBV11-3 and TRBJ2-1; 9 nucleotides line up with TRBD1. The germline V gene has CDR1 SGHNT and CDR2 YENEEA. J was trimmed by 8 bases and V by 8 bases; bases with no gene match: 7. This CDR3 region has 13 residues.